This section outlines one TCR beta chain sequence together with its context. Antigen specificity is unknown. Profiled with immunoSEQ multiplex PCR; TCRdb holds only in-frame clones, not every one. The sample lists about 1 million clones, about 75% occurring once. The source of the sample is a study of shared clonotypes between healthy human individuals. Background on the study: Each donor's CD4 naive and CD4 memory cells filled three plates apiece, CD8 naive two, and CD8 memory one.

CDR1 is SGHRS and CDR2 is YFSETQ in the germline V gene. This CDR3 is 16 amino acids long. V shed 3 bases and J shed 6 bases, with 19 bases lying between them. General study findings and limits: Across subsets, estimated richness was generally greater for naive than for memory populations. The rarefaction results pointed to incomplete sorted-subset sequencing despite large depth.

Division of CD4+ cells produced a CD45RA+ naive subset and a CD45RA-negative memory subset. The chain recombines TRBV5-1 with TRBJ2-1; TRBD1 is a possible D gene (5 bases). The sample consisted of memory CD4+ T cells sorted from blood. Regarding subset: CD45RA-negative fraction. The receptor was isolated from a man younger than 35 in good health. For the CDR3, the DNA is TGCGCCAGCAGCTCCCATGGTGGCTCAGGGTCCAATGAGCAGTTCTTC. As protein: CASSSHGGSGSNEQFF.